The sequence of this T cell receptor beta chain was determined in a study of T cells in Graves' hyperthyroidism and ophthalmopathy (dated by TCRdb to between 2019 and 2020). With respect to the entire study: Peripheral blood samples were taken at initial diagnosis, before any treatment was given. To identify TCR V-J signatures that set the groups apart, the researchers used a discovery cohort of 100 or so patients, made up of under 45 with Graves' ophthalmopathy and about 55 with stable Graves' hyperthyroidism. Prospective prediction of ophthalmopathy was tested in an independent validation cohort of some 19 hyperthyroidism patients and roughly 16 patients who later progressed to ophthalmopathy. For training and testing, the roughly 93 patients in the discovery cohort were randomly divided in a 7:3 ratio. In about six Graves' hyperthyroidism patients, the study also compared T-cell repertoires from thyroid tissue with T-cell repertoires from blood. After blood sampling, hyperthyroidism patients were treated with methimazole at a starting dose of 30 mg daily, and ophthalmopathy patients were treated with high-dose intravenous methylprednisolone. According to the paper, TCR Vbeta CDR3 sequencing was carried out on more than 120 peripheral blood samples, which came from 40 to 45 ophthalmopathy, around 74 hyperthyroidism and about 17 progressor patients. The paper's findings and limits, for the study overall: Ophthalmopathy was separated from stable hyperthyroidism by a 13 V-J signature model, with 85% to 90% sensitivity and about 81% specificity obtained in cross-validation and 80%/75% obtained in testing. No statistical method was used to fix the sample size in advance, and group allocation was not hidden from the investigators. Most expanded thyroid clonotypes (frequency above 0.001) were also detected in blood, a finding suggesting that blood repertoires may reflect thyroid immune responses. During validation, the model predicted progression to ophthalmopathy a median of roughly 7.1 months ahead of onset, with just under 71% sensitivity and more than 72% specificity.

Moderately to severely active disease, a Clinical Activity Score of at least 3, a NOSPECS grade of at least 4, and a duration under 3 months were present in ophthalmopathy patients. Patients with uncontrolled infections, other autoimmune diseases, pregnancy or lactation were excluded. Clinical symptoms, serum thyroxine and TRAb, thyroid ultrasound, and orbital computed tomography formed the basis for the diagnoses. PBMCs were isolated from 7.5 to 10 ml of fresh peripheral blood by Ficoll-Paque density gradient centrifugation. Trizol reagent was used to extract total RNA, and RNA quality was then checked on an Agilent 2100 Bioanalyzer. Inclusive of the bounding cysteine and phenylalanine, the CDR3 is 15 residues long. CDR3 DNA only is kept here, 45 bases in frame from base 1. For CDR1 and CDR2, the germline V gene lists ENHRY and SYGVKD. V loses 2 bases at its end and J loses 5 bases; junction bases beyond the gene matches: 6.

Details on this clonotype: The antigen it recognizes is unknown. No quality values exist for individual bases; no much larger clone is one base distant.

The TCR beta CDR3 regions were amplified from RNA transcripts. The first round of RT-PCR for the TCR CDR3 was performed with the HTBI primer set and the Qiagen OneStep RT-PCR kit. A second multiplex PCR round built the libraries, followed by size selection and purification. Sequencing of the libraries was done on an Illumina HiSeq2000 using paired-end 100 bp reads. The paper's processing steps were these. SOAPnuke was used to process the raw data, throwing out any read that contained adapters or uncalled bases, had a mean Phred below 15, or lacked an exact constant-primer or identifier match. High-quality paired reads were merged with COPE v1.2.5, and unique nucleotide sequences were defined as clonotypes. MiTCR v1.1 was used to align the clonotypes against IMGT TRBV, TRBD and TRBJ reference segments. Only V-J combinations with frequency above 0.0001, covering roughly 99% of repertoires, were analysed. The TCS score was defined as the ratio of F50 (clonal expansion) to E x V (chaos), calculated using BLOSUM62-based TCRdist between CDR3 peptides within each V-J. Welch's t-statistics and random forest reduced just over 500 V-J features to 10 to 15, which were used in a naive Bayes classifier (R e1071). The public reads were run again by TCRdb, first through fastp at Q25 and then through MiXCR, and only productive beta chains were kept. Each record represents a unique CDR3 protein, reported with the most common genes and DNA among its rows. V and J calls and clone size were set by TCRdb, not the authors. Present in this sample are about 400,000 distinct CDR3 sequences, 15% of which were seen just once. The ten largest clonotypes hold roughly a fifth of the sample.

The rearranged segments are TRBV10-3 and TRBJ2-1; 7 central nucleotides agree with TRBD2. The clonotype was recovered from a woman aged 55 to 70 with Graves' ophthalmopathy. The sequencing input was blood. CDR3 sequence: CAISEPASGNNEQFF. The DNA sequence is TGTGCCATCAGTGAGCCGGCTAGCGGAAACAATGAGCAGTTCTTC.